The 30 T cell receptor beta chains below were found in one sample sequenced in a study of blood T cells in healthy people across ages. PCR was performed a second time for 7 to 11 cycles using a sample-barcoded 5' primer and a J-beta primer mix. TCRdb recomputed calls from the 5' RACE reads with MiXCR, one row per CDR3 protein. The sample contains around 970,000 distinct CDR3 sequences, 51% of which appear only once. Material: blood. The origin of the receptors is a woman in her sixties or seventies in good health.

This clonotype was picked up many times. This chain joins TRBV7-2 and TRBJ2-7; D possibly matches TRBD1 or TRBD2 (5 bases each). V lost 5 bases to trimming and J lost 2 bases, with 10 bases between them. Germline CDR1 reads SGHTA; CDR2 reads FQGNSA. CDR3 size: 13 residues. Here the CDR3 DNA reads TGTGCCAGCAGCGTGGGACCAACCTACGAGCAGTACTTC. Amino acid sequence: CASSVGPTYEQYF.

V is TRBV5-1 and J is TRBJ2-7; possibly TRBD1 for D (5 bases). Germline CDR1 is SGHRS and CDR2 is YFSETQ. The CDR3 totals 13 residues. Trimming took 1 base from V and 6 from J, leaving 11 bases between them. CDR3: CASSLRVTGEQYF. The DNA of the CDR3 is TGCGCCAGCAGCTTGAGGGTTACAGGCGAGCAGTACTTC.

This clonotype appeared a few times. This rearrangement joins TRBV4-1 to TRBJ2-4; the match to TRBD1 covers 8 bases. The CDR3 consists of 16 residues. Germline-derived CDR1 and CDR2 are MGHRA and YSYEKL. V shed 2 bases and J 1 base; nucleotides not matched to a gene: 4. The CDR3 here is CASSQPNRGAKNIQYF. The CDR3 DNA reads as TGCGCCAGCAGCCAACCTAACAGGGGGGCCAAAAACATTCAGTACTTC.

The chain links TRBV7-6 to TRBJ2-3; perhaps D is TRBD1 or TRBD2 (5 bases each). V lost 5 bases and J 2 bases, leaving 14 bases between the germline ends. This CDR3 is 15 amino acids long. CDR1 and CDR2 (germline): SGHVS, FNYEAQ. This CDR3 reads CASSKGTTATDTQYF. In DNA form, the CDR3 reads TGTGCCAGCAGCAAAGGGACGACTGCCACAGATACGCAGTATTTT.

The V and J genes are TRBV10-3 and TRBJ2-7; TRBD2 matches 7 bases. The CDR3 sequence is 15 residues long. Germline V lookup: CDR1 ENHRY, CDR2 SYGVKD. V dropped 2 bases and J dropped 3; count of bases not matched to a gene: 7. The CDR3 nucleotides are TGTGCCATCAGTGAGAATGCTTGGGAGGGCTACGAGCAGTACTTC. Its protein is CAISENAWEGYEQYF.

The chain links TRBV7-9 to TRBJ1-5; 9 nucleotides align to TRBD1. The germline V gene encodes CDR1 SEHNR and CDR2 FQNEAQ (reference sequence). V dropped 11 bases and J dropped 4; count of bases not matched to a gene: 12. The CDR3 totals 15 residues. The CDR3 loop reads CAPSPGQGRNQPQHF. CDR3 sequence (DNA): TGTGCCCCCTCCCCGGGACAGGGTCGAAATCAGCCCCAGCATTTT.

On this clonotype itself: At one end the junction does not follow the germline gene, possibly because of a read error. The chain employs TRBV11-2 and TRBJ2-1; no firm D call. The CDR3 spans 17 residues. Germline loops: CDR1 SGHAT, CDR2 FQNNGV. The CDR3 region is CASSLDMVANSNNEQFF. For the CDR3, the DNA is TGTGCCAGCAGCTTAGATATGGTAGCCAACTCCAACAATGAGCAGTTCTTC.

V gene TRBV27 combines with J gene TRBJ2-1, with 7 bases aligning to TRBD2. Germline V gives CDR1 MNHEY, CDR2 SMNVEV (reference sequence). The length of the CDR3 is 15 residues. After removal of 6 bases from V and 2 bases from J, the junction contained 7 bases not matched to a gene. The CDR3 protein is CASRLKREAYNEQFF. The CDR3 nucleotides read TGTGCCAGCAGGCTCAAGCGGGAAGCCTACAATGAGCAGTTCTTC.

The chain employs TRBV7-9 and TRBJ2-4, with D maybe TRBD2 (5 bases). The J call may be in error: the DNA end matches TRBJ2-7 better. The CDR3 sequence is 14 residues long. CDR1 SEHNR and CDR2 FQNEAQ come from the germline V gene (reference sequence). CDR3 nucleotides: TGTGCCAGCAACAACGATCGGGAATTCTACGAGCAGTACTTC. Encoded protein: CASNNDREFYEQYF.

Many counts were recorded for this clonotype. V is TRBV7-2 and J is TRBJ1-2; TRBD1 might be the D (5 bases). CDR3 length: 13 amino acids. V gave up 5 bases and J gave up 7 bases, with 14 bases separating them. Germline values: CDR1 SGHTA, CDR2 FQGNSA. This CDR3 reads CASSPRQGSGYTF. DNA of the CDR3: TGTGCCAGCAGCCCCAGGCAGGGATCTGGCTACACCTTC.

In nucleotides, the CDR3 is TGCGCCAGCAGCCAAGATCCGCGGAGCACGCAGTATTTT. The encoded protein is CASSQDPRSTQYF. The chain has TRBV4-3 and TRBJ2-3; the D is unclear. Trimming shortened V by 0 bases and J by 9 bases, and 10 bases separated the two germline ends. This CDR3 is 13 amino acids long. Germline V gene sequence: CDR1 LGHNA, CDR2 YSLEER.

The DNA of the CDR3 is TGCGCCAGCAGCCAAGGGGGACTAGCGGACCAAGAGACCCAGTACTTC. This encodes CASSQGGLADQETQYF. This chain uses TRBV4-1 with TRBJ2-5, with 11 bases matching TRBD2. V dropped 1 base and J dropped 0; count of bases not matched to a gene: 1. Per the germline V gene, CDR1 is MGHRA and CDR2 is YSYEKL. CDR3 length: 16 residues.

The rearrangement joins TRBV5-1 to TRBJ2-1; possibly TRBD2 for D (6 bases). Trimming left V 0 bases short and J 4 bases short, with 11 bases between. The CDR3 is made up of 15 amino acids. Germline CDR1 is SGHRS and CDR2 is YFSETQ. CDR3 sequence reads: CASSLEEGWYNEQFF. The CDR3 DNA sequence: TGCGCCAGCAGCTTGGAGGAGGGGTGGTACAATGAGCAGTTCTTC.

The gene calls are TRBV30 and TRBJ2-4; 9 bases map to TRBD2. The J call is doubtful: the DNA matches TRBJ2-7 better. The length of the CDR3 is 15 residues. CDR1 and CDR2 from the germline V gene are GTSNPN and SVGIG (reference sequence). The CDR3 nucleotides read TGTGCCTGGAAGTCAGTTAGCGGGAGAATCGACGAGCAGTACTTC. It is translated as CAWKSVSGRIDEQYF.

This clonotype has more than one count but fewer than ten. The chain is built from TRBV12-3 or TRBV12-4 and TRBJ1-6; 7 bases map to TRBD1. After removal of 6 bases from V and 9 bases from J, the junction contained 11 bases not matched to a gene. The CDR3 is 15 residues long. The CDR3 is CASSQQGQISSPLHF. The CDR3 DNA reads TGTGCCAGCAGCCAACAGGGGCAAATAAGTTCACCCCTCCACTTT.

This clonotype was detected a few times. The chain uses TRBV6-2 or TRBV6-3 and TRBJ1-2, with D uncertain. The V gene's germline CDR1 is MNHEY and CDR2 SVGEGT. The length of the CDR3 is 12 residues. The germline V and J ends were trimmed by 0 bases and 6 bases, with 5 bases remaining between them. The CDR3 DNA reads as TGTGCCAGCAGTTACTCGCAGGATGGCTACACCTTC. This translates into CASSYSQDGYTF.

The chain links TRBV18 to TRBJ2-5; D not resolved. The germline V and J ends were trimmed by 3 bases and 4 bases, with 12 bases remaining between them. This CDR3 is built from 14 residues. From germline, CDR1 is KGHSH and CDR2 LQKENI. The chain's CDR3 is CASSPGQWGETQYF. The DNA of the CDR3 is TGTGCCAGCTCACCTGGGCAGTGGGGAGAGACCCAGTACTTC. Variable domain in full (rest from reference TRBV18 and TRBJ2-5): NAGVMQNPRHLVRRRGQEARLRCSPMKGHSHVYWYRQLPEEGLKFMVYLQKENIIDESGMPKERFSAEFPKEGPSILRIQQVVRGDSAAYFCASSPGQWGETQYFGPGTRLLVL.

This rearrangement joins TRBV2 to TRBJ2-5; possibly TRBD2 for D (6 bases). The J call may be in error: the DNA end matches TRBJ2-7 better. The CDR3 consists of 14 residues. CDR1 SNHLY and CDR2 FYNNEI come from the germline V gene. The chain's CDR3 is CASSEFRTGDEQYF. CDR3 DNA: TGTGCCAGCAGTGAATTTCGGACGGGGGACGAGCAGTACTTC.

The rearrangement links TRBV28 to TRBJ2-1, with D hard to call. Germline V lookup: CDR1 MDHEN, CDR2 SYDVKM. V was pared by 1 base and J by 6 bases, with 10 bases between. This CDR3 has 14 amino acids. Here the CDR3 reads CASSLSAAFNEQFF. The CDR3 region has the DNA TGTGCCAGCAGTTTATCCGCAGCTTTCAATGAGCAGTTCTTC.

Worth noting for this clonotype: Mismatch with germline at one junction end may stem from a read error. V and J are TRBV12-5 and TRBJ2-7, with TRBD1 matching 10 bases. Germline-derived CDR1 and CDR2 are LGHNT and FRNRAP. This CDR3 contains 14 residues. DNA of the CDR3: TGTGCTAGTGGCAGGGGGACAGGGGACAACGAGCGGTACTTC. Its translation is CASGRGTGDNERYF.

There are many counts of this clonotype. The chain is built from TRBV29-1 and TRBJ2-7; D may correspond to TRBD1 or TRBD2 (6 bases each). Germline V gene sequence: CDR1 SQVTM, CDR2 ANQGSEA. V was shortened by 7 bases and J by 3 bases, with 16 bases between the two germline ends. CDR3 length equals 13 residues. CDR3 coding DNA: TGCAGCGCAGAAGGGGGGCCCAGCTACGAGCAGTACTTC. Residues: CSAEGGPSYEQYF.

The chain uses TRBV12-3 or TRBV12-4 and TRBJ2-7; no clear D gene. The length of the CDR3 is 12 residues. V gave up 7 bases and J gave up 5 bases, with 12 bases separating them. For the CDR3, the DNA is TGTGCCAGCAACCTTCGGCCGGACGAGCAGTACTTC. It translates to CASNLRPDEQYF.

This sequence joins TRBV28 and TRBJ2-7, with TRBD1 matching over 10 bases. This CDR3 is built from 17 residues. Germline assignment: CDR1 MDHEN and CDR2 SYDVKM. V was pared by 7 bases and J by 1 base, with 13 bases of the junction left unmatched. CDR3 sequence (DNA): TGTGCCAGCATGGGAACCCCCGGGACAGGGGATTCCTACGAGCAGTACTTC. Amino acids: CASMGTPGTGDSYEQYF.

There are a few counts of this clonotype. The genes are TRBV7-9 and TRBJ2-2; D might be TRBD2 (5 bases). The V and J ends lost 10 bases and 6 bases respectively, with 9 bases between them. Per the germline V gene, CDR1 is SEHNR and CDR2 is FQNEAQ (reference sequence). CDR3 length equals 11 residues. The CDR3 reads CANGGSGELFF. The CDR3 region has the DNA TGTGCCAACGGCGGGTCCGGGGAGCTGTTTTTT. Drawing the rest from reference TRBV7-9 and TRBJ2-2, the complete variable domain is DTGVSQNPRHKITKRGQNVTFRCDPISEHNRLYWYRQTLGQGPEFLTYFQNEAQLEKSRLLSDRFSAERPKGSFSTLEIQRTEQGDSAMYLCANGGSGELFFGEGSRLTVL.

The CDR3 DNA reads as TGTGCCAGCAGTTACTTCTCCGGGGACCCCCAGTACTTC. Its protein product is CASSYFSGDPQYF. The V gene is TRBV6-6, the J gene TRBJ2-4; D assignment may be TRBD1 or TRBD2 (5 bases each). This CDR3 has 13 residues. With 1 base removed from V and 13 bases from J, the gap between germline ends came to 14 bases. Looked up from germline, CDR1 is MNHNY and CDR2 is SVGAGI (reference sequence).

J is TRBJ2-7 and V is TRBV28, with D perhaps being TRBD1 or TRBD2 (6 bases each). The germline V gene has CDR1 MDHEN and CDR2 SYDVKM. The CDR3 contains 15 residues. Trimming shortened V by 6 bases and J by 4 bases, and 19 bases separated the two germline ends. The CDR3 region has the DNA TGTGCCAGCAGCCTGCTTGGGGGGACAAATTACGAGCAGTACTTC. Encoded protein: CASSLLGGTNYEQYF.

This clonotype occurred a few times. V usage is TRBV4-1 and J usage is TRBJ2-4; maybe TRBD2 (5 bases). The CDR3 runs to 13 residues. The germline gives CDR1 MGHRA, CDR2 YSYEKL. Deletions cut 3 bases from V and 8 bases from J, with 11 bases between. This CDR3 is CASSHPLGDIQYF. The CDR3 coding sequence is TGCGCCAGCAGCCACCCCCTGGGAGACATTCAGTACTTC.

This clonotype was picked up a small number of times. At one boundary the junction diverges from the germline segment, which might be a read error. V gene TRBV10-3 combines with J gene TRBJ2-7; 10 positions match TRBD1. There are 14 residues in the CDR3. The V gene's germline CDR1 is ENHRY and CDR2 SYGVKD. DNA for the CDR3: TGTGCCGTCAGTGGGGACAGGGGTTCCGACGAGCAGTACTTC. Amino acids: CAVSGDRGSDEQYF.

The CDR3 coding sequence is TGTGCCAGCACCTCCTCTACCGGGTACAATGAGCAGTTCTTC. Amino acid sequence: CASTSSTGYNEQFF. V gene TRBV27 combines with J gene TRBJ2-1, with unresolved D. V shed 7 bases and J shed 4 bases, with 14 bases lying between them. CDR3 size: 14 residues. The V gene's germline CDR1 is MNHEY and CDR2 SMNVEV (reference sequence).

DNA for the CDR3: TGTGCCATCAGTGAGAATTCTGGCGGGAGAGGCCAAGAGACCCAGTACTTC. It encodes CAISENSGGRGQETQYF. The rearrangement uses TRBV10-3 and TRBJ2-5, with TRBD2 matching 7 bases. This CDR3 contains 17 residues. V shed 2 bases and J 1 base; nucleotides not matched to a gene: 10. CDR1 and CDR2 (germline): ENHRY, SYGVKD.